Listed below are T cell receptor beta chains from one sample, sequenced in a study of response to subunit inactivated influenza vaccine. In TCRdb, the RT-PCR reads were re-called with MiXCR into one record per CDR3 protein. The sample includes about 570,000 distinct CDR3 sequences, 12% of them seen just once. The sample in question was PBMCs from blood, obtained on the day of vaccination. The receptors were gathered from a man aged 50 to 60 who received an inactivated influenza vaccine. The CDR3 runs from the conserved cysteine through the conserved F or W. A D gene is named only where the DNA matches it firmly. A clone size is listed for some rows: how often the clone was seen (once, few, many), or a class if it is expanded.

TRBD2,TRBV15,TRBJ2-3,-,TGTGCCACCAGCAGAGAAGCGGGGGGGAGAGATACGCAGTATTTT,CATSREAGGRDTQYF
-,TRBV29-1,TRBJ2-1,-,TGCAGCGTTGATGGCGGGGACCTATACAATGAGCAGTTCTTC,CSVDGGDLYNEQFF
TRBD1,TRBV5-1,TRBJ2-2,-,TGCGCCAGAGGACGAGGGGCAGGGGGAACCGGGGAGCTGTTTTTT,CARGRGAGGTGELFF
-,TRBV6-1,TRBJ2-5,many,TGTGCCAGCAGGCCTAACAGGGATGGCGAGACCCAGTACTTC,CASRPNRDGETQYF
-,TRBV20-1,TRBJ2-1,-,TGCAGTGCTAGTAGGCTAAATGAGCAGTTCTTC,CSASRLNEQFF
-,TRBV29-1,TRBJ1-2,many,TGCAGCGTTGAAATTTACGGGCAGGGCCGAAACTATGGCTACACCTTC,CSVEIYGQGRNYGYTF
-,TRBV7-3,TRBJ2-1,-,TGTGCCAGCAGCATAGTAGCGGAGGGGTACAATGAGCAGTTCTTC,CASSIVAEGYNEQFF
TRBD1,TRBV10-2,TRBJ2-1,-,TGCGCCAGCAGAAAGGGACAGTGGCCCTACAATGAGCAGTTCTTC,CASRKGQWPYNEQFF
-,TRBV5-1,TRBJ1-1,many,TGCGCCAGCAGCCCTGTTGGGGGGATGAACACTGAAGCTTTCTTT,CASSPVGGMNTEAFF
-,TRBV7-9,TRBJ1-1,-,TGTGCCAGCAGCTTATCTGAAGCTTTCTTT,CASSLSEAFF
-,TRBV12-3/TRBV12-4,TRBJ1-3,many,TGTGCCAGCAGTTTAGCCTCTGGAAACACCATATATTTT,CASSLASGNTIYF
-,TRBV6-5,TRBJ2-3,-,TGTGCCAGCAGTTCCCCCTCTTACTTGGCTACGCAGTATTTT,CASSSPSYLATQYF
TRBD2,TRBV20-1,TRBJ2-5,-,TGCAGTGCTAGTTTGACTAGCGGGACGTTAGAGACCCAGTACTTC,CSASLTSGTLETQYF
-,TRBV7-2,TRBJ2-7,many,TGTGCCAGCAGCTTAGGGGGCAGTAGCTCCTACGAGCAGTACTTC,CASSLGGSSSYEQYF
TRBD2,TRBV4-3,TRBJ2-1,many,TGCGCCAGCAGCCAATACTTTTCCCTAGCGGAGGACAATGAGCAGTTCTTC,CASSQYFSLAEDNEQFF
TRBD1,TRBV7-8,TRBJ2-6,few,TGTGCCAGCAGCTCAACACCGGGACAGAGAGACTCTGGGGCCAACGTCCTGACTTTC,CASSSTPGQRDSGANVLTF
-,TRBV4-3,TRBJ2-2,-,TGCGCCAGCAGCCAAGCAGGGGCCGGGGAGCTGTTTTTT,CASSQAGAGELFF
-,TRBV5-6,TRBJ2-5,many,TGTGCCAGCAGCTTCACCACCTCGAAGACCCAGTACTTC,CASSFTTSKTQYF
-,TRBV5-6,TRBJ2-7,few,TGTGCCAGCAGCTCCAGGGGCAGGGGCGAGCAGTACTTC,CASSSRGRGEQYF
-,TRBV12-3/TRBV12-4,TRBJ1-2,-,TGTGCCAGCACCCCCGCCGCTCGGCCCAAACCCTCTAACTATGGCTACACCTTC,CASTPAARPKPSNYGYTF
-,TRBV4-1,TRBJ2-3,-,TGCGCCAGCAGCCAAGAGACGGGGTTCACAGATACGCAGTATTTT,CASSQETGFTDTQYF
-,TRBV7-9,TRBJ2-7,many,TGTGCCAGCAGCTTAACGCCGGATATCTACGAGCAGTACTTC,CASSLTPDIYEQYF
TRBD1,TRBV12-3/TRBV12-4,TRBJ2-7,many,TGTGCCAGCAGTTACACCGGGACAGGGACCTACGAGCAGTACTTC,CASSYTGTGTYEQYF
TRBD2,TRBV10-3,TRBJ2-7,many,TGTGCCATCAGTGAGTCGCGGGGTAGCGGGTCCTACGAGCAGTACTTC,CAISESRGSGSYEQYF
TRBD2,TRBV9,TRBJ2-2,few,TGTGCCAGCAGCACAAGCGGGAGTAGTACCGGGGAGCTGTTTTTT,CASSTSGSSTGELFF
-,TRBV6-5,TRBJ1-6,many,TGTGCCAGCAGTTACTCGACGAATTCACCCCTCCACTTT,CASSYSTNSPLHF
-,TRBV29-1,TRBJ2-1,many,TGCAGCGTTGCCGAAGCGGGCAGGGGTGAGCAGTTCTTC,CSVAEAGRGEQFF
-,TRBV6-1,TRBJ2-3,-,TGTGCCAGCAGTGGCGAAAGCTGGCTTAGCACAGATACGCAGTATTTT,CASSGESWLSTDTQYF